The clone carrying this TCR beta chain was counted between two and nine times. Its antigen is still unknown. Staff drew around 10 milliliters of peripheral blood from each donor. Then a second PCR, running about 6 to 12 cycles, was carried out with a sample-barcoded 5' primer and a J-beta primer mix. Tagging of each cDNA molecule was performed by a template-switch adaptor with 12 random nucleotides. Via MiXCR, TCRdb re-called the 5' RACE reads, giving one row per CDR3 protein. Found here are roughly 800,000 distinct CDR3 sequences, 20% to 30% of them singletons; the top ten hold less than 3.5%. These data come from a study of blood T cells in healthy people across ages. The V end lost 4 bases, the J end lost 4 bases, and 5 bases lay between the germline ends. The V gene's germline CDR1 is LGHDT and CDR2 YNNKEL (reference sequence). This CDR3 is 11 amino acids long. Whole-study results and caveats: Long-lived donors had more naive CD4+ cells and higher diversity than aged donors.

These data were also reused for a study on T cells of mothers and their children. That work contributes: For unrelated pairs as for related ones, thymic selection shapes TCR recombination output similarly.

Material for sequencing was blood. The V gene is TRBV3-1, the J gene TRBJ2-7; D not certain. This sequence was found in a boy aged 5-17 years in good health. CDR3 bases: TGTGCCAGCAGCCGCGTATACGAGCAGTACTTC. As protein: CASSRVYEQYF.